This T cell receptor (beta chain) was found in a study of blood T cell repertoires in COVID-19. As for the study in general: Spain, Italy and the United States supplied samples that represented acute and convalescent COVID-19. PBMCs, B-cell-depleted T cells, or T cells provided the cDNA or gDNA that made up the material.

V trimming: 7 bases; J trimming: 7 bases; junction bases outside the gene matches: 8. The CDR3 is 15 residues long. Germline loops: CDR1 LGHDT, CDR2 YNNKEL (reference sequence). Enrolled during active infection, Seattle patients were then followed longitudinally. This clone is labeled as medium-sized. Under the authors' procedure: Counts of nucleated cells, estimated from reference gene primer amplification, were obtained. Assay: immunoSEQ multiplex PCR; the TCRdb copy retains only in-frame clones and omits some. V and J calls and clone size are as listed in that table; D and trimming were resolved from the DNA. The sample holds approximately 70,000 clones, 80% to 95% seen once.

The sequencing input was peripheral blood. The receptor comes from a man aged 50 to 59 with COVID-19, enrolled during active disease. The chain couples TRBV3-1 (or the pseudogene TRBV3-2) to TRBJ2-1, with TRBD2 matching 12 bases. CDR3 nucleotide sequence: TGTGCCAGCAACCTGGGACTAGCGGGCGGGAATGAGCAGTTCTTC. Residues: CASNLGLAGGNEQFF.